The entry that follows covers one T cell receptor beta chain sequence. These data are taken from a study of blood T cell repertoires in COVID-19. Participant-given clinical history determined each cohort assignment. Some clones are missing from TCRdb's copy, which holds only in-frame ones; the method was immunoSEQ multiplex PCR. The data contain 150,000 to 200,000 clones, 75% to 85% of them singletons. This CDR3 has 15 amino acids. The ends lost 0 bases at V and 9 bases at J; junction bases unmatched: 7. Per germline, CDR1 LGHDT and CDR2 YNNKEL (reference sequence). Sequencing was carried out using PBMCs or T cells enriched from blood (not recorded which). The sequence was collected from a man aged 40-49 years who had recovered from COVID-19. The chain uses TRBV3-1 (or the pseudogene TRBV3-2) and TRBJ2-1; 8 bases are a match to TRBD2. The CDR3 here is CASSQDSGKTGEQFF. DNA for the CDR3: TGTGCCAGCAGCCAAGATAGCGGGAAGACGGGTGAGCAGTTCTTC.